Each of the 24 T cell receptor beta chains below was sequenced from the same sample in a study of cytotoxic CD8 clonotypes in ibrutinib-treated CLL. TCRdb's copy holds only in-frame clones and misses some; the assay was immunoSEQ multiplex PCR. Of some 200,000 clones in the sample, roughly three quarters are singletons; the top ten hold roughly 5.9%. The sequenced sample was PBMCs, obtained after 12 months of ibrutinib treatment. The source of these receptors is a human donor with chronic lymphocytic leukemia.

The chain combines TRBV9 with TRBJ1-2, with a tentative D call TRBD1 (5 bases). Trimming cost V 2 bases and J 8 bases, with 10 bases left between them. The V gene's germline CDR1 is SGDLS and CDR2 YYNGEE. This CDR3 comprises 12 residues. DNA for the CDR3: TGTGCCAGCAGCGTGCAGGGTGGAGGCTACACCTTC. Translation: CASSVQGGGYTF.

The chain is built from TRBV28 and TRBJ2-3; TRBD2 agrees at 11 bases. The ends lost 6 bases at V and 0 bases at J; junction bases unmatched: 5. Germline V gene sequence: CDR1 MDHEN, CDR2 SYDVKM. The CDR3 has 16 amino acids. The CDR3 here is CASSPRTSGSTDTQYF. The CDR3 region has the DNA TGTGCCAGCAGCCCTCGGACTAGCGGGAGCACAGATACGCAGTATTTT.

The sample holds a few counts of this clone. J is TRBJ1-2 and V is TRBV29-1; D gene ambiguous. CDR3 size: 12 residues. The germline CDR1 and CDR2 sequences are SQVTM and ANQGSEA. Trimming removed 4 bases from V and 2 bases from J, with 8 bases in between. The CDR3 is CSVGEQNYGYTF. The CDR3 DNA follows: TGCAGCGTTGGCGAACAAAACTATGGCTACACCTTC.

The CDR3: CASLPGQGLGNQPQHF. As DNA, the CDR3 is TGTGCCAGTCTCCCGGGACAGGGGTTGGGCAATCAGCCCCAGCATTTT. The chain joins TRBV19 to TRBJ1-5; 10 nucleotides line up with TRBD1. The germline CDR1 and CDR2 sequences are LNHDA and SQIVND (reference sequence). The CDR3 is 16 amino acids. After removal of 8 bases from V and 2 bases from J, the junction contained 9 bases not matched to a gene.

This clone has just a few counts. The chain uses TRBV10-3 and TRBJ2-7; 12 bases map to TRBD1. This CDR3 region has 15 residues. Germline values: CDR1 ENHRY, CDR2 SYGVKD. J lost 3 bases, V lost 2 bases, and 2 bases had no gene match. The CDR3 loop is CAISERDRGLYEQYF. The CDR3 bases are TGTGCCATCAGTGAGAGGGACAGGGGGCTCTACGAGCAGTACTTC.

The V call is TRBV30, the J call TRBJ1-2, with 9 positions matching TRBD1. Losses at the gene ends were 8 bases for V and 3 bases for J; bases not matched to a gene: 4. The CDR3 runs 12 residues. The germline gives CDR1 GTSNPN, CDR2 SVGIG (reference sequence). Written as DNA, the CDR3 is TGTGCCACGGACAGGGGTCACTATGGCTACACCTTC. Translated, it gives CATDRGHYGYTF.

V usage is TRBV18 and J usage is TRBJ1-4; D call uncertain. The V end lost 6 bases, the J end lost 6 bases, and 11 bases lay between the germline ends. CDR3 size: 13 residues. CDR1 and CDR2 (germline): KGHSH, LQKENI. The CDR3 loop is CASSYGFDEKLFF. CDR3 DNA sequence: TGTGCCAGCTCTTACGGGTTCGATGAAAAACTGTTTTTT.

V gene TRBV7-8 combines with J gene TRBJ1-6; TRBD1 might be the D (5 bases). Trimming removed 5 bases from V and 10 bases from J, with 9 bases in between. Looked up from germline, CDR1 is SGHVS and CDR2 is FQNEAQ. This CDR3 contains 12 residues. The CDR3 reads CASSRGESPLHF. DNA for the CDR3: TGTGCCAGCAGCCGAGGGGAGTCACCCCTCCACTTT.

The chain combines TRBV4-3 with TRBJ1-2; D remains unclear. V dropped 1 base and J dropped 7 bases, with 13 bases sitting between them. CDR1 and CDR2 from the germline V gene are LGHNA and YSLEER. The CDR3 is 14 residues long. CDR3 nucleotides: TGCGCCAGCAGCCAAGGAACAGACTCCCTTGGCTACACCTTC. It specifies CASSQGTDSLGYTF.

The genes are TRBV30 and TRBJ1-3, with D hard to call. V shed 0 bases and J shed 3 bases, with 12 bases lying between them. Germline V gene lookup returns CDR1 GTSNPN and CDR2 SVGIG (reference sequence). The CDR3 extends over 15 amino acids. CDR3 nucleotides: TGTGCCTGGAGTGTACAAGGGTCGGGTGGAAACACCATATATTTT. Protein product: CAWSVQGSGGNTIYF.

The chain recombines TRBV6-6 with TRBJ2-7; unclear D gene. Germline V gene data show CDR1 as MNHNY and CDR2 as SVGAGI (reference sequence). The CDR3 length is 14 residues. Trimming took off 2 bases at V and 6 bases at J, with 14 bases between the two ends. CDR3 sequence (DNA): TGTGCCAGCAGTTACCCCCAGCGAGTTGGCGAGCAGTACTTC. The encoded protein is CASSYPQRVGEQYF.

This chain uses TRBV18 with TRBJ1-3; D is undetermined. The CDR3 is made up of 16 amino acids. Germline loops: CDR1 KGHSH, CDR2 LQKENI. Trimming stripped 0 bases from V and 0 bases from J, with 9 bases between. The CDR3 sequence: CASSPPSRNSGNTIYF. The CDR3 coding sequence is TGTGCCAGCTCACCACCGAGCCGGAACTCTGGAAACACCATATATTTT.

This chain uses TRBV27 with TRBJ2-3; D is ambiguous. This CDR3 spans 13 amino acids. V was shortened by 1 base and J by 4 bases, with 6 bases between the two germline ends. Per germline, CDR1 MNHEY and CDR2 SMNVEV (reference sequence). CDR3 in amino acids: CASSLYTADTQYF. The CDR3 nucleotides read TGTGCCAGCAGTTTATACACGGCAGATACGCAGTATTTT.

The J gene is TRBJ2-7, the V gene TRBV4-3; 9 bases align to TRBD1. This CDR3 has 17 amino acids. The V and J ends lost 3 bases and 1 base, in that order; junction bases with no gene match: 10. Germline V gene lookup returns CDR1 LGHNA and CDR2 YSLEER. CDR3 nucleotides: TGCGCCAGCAGCCAGTCCTTACCGGGACAGGGTTCCTACGAGCAGTACTTC. It is translated as CASSQSLPGQGSYEQYF.

This clone was picked up one time. This chain uses TRBV2 with TRBJ1-4, with TRBD1 identical over 8 bases. The CDR3 extends over 15 amino acids. Trimming took 2 bases from V and 8 from J; bases not matched to a gene: 7. Germline V CDR1 and CDR2: SNHLY, FYNNEI. The CDR3 region is CASSELGQGLEKLFF. CDR3 DNA sequence: TGTGCCAGCAGTGAATTAGGACAGGGTTTGGAAAAACTGTTTTTT.

The rearrangement uses TRBV7-2 and TRBJ2-5, with TRBD2 identical over 9 bases. Germline V gene lookup returns CDR1 SGHTA and CDR2 FQGNSA. This CDR3 is built from 16 residues. Trimming cost V 5 bases and J 5 bases; bases outside gene matches: 12. The CDR3 region has the DNA TGTGCCAGCAGCCCCGTCGGCGGGGGGGCCCTTGAGACCCAGTACTTC. It specifies CASSPVGGGALETQYF.

The chain couples TRBV27 to TRBJ1-5; D unresolved. This CDR3 comprises 15 residues. Germline V CDR1 and CDR2: MNHEY, SMNVEV (reference sequence). The V end lost 2 bases, the J end lost 3 bases, and 11 bases lay between the germline ends. This chain's CDR3 is CASSLEGRNNQPQHF. CDR3 nucleotide sequence: TGTGCCAGCAGTTTAGAGGGCAGGAACAATCAGCCCCAGCATTTT.

The chain has TRBV28 and TRBJ2-1, with 9 positions matching TRBD1. The germline V gene encodes CDR1 MDHEN and CDR2 SYDVKM. This CDR3 spans 14 amino acids. J was trimmed by 2 bases and V by 6 bases; bases with no gene match: 2. This CDR3 is CASSRDRAYNEQFF. CDR3 nucleotides: TGTGCCAGCAGCCGGGACAGGGCCTACAATGAGCAGTTCTTC.

This chain links TRBV30 with TRBJ1-5; possible D gene TRBD1, 6 bases. The germline V gene has CDR1 GTSNPN and CDR2 SVGIG (reference sequence). The V and J ends lost 2 bases and 4 bases respectively, with 9 bases between them. The CDR3 loop spans 13 amino acids. CDR3 sequence: CAWSQGSNQPQHF. The CDR3 nucleotides are TGTGCCTGGAGTCAGGGGTCGAATCAGCCCCAGCATTTT.

The chain carries TRBV6-5 and TRBJ1-3, with TRBD1 matching 9 bases. The CDR3 has 16 residues. V gave up 2 bases and J gave up 2 bases; unmatched junction bases: 4. The germline V gene encodes CDR1 MNHEY and CDR2 SVGAGI. This CDR3 is CASSYRGQGPGNTIYF. The CDR3 bases are TGTGCCAGCAGTTACAGGGGACAGGGACCTGGAAACACCATATATTTT.

This chain connects TRBV9 to TRBJ2-2; D unresolved. V lost 0 bases and J lost 3, with 0 bases in between. Germline V gene sequence: CDR1 SGDLS, CDR2 YYNGEE. This CDR3 spans 12 amino acids. The DNA for the CDR3 is TGTGCCAGCAGCGTAGACACCGGGGAGCTGTTTTTT. It translates to CASSVDTGELFF.

This clone has a handful of counts. At one end, the junction sequence differs from germline, possibly due to a read error. The J gene is TRBJ2-1, the V gene TRBV7-7, with D maybe TRBD1 (6 bases). Per the germline V gene, CDR1 is SSHAT and CDR2 is FNYEAQ (reference sequence). This CDR3 region has 13 residues. The CDR3 reads CASSSTGNNEQFF. DNA of the CDR3: TGTGCTAGCAGCTCTACAGGGAACAATGAGCAGTTCTTC.

The rearrangement joins TRBV7-2 to TRBJ1-4, with TRBD1 as a possible D gene (5 bases). This CDR3 has 15 amino acids. The V gene lost 5 bases and the J gene lost 5 bases, with 15 bases spanning the gap. CDR1 and CDR2 (germline): SGHTA, FQGNSA. The CDR3 reads CASSPRGGGNEKLFF. Here the CDR3 DNA reads TGTGCCAGCAGCCCGAGGGGTGGGGGGAATGAAAAACTGTTTTTT. Together with reference TRBV7-2 and TRBJ1-4, the CDR3 gives the full variable domain: GAGVSQSPSNKVTEKGKDVELRCDPISGHTALYWYRQSLGQGLEFLIYFQGNSAPDKSGLPSDRFSAERTGGSVSTLTIQRTQQEDSAVYLCASSPRGGGNEKLFFGSGTQLSVL.

The V gene is TRBV5-1, the J gene TRBJ2-7; tentatively, D is TRBD1 (6 bases). The CDR3 extends over 15 amino acids. V was cut by 2 bases and J by 0 bases, with 12 bases left in between. Germline V gene data show CDR1 as SGHRS and CDR2 as YFSETQ. The CDR3 is CASSFDGGSSYEQYF. The CDR3 coding sequence is TGCGCCAGCAGCTTTGATGGGGGCAGCTCCTACGAGCAGTACTTC.